One sample yielded the 25 T cell receptor beta chains listed below, sequenced in a study of blood T cell repertoires in COVID-19. Clones were read by immunoSEQ multiplex PCR, and TCRdb kept only the in-frame ones, dropping some. The sample includes 200,000 to 250,000 clones, roughly 80% of them seen just once. Sequences were obtained from peripheral blood. The origin of the receptors is a woman aged 70-85 years with acute or convalescent COVID-19.

The genes are TRBV10-3 and TRBJ2-3; possibly TRBD1 for D (6 bases). Germline CDR1 reads ENHRY; CDR2 reads SYGVKD. The CDR3 runs 15 residues. V was pared by 6 bases and J by 2 bases, with 15 bases between. The CDR3 region has the DNA TGTGCCATCAGCCCGAGGACAGACCTCACAGATACGCAGTATTTT. It encodes CAISPRTDLTDTQYF.

V usage is TRBV2 and J usage is TRBJ1-5; D call uncertain. The V gene lost 4 bases and the J gene lost 4 bases, with 11 bases spanning the gap. This CDR3 is 14 amino acids long. Germline V gene lookup returns CDR1 SNHLY and CDR2 FYNNEI. Here the CDR3 reads CASSGARENQPQHF. CDR3 bases: TGTGCCAGCAGTGGGGCAAGAGAAAATCAGCCCCAGCATTTT. Looking up the rest from reference TRBV2 and TRBJ1-5 gives the full variable domain: EPEVTQTPSHQVTQMGQEVILRCVPISNHLYFYWYRQILGQKVEFLVSFYNNEISEKSEIFDDQFSVERPDGSNFTLKIRSTKLEDSAMYFCASSGARENQPQHFGDGTRLSIL.

This clone was recorded a few times. V usage is TRBV4-1 and J usage is TRBJ2-5; 8 nucleotides match TRBD2. Germline-derived CDR1 and CDR2 are MGHRA and YSYEKL. Trimming cost V 3 bases and J 4 bases; bases outside gene matches: 1. This CDR3 region has 13 residues. CDR3 sequence (DNA): TGCGCCAGCAGCCAGGCGGGAGGAGAGACCCAGTACTTC. This translates into CASSQAGGETQYF.

The V gene is TRBV6-5, the J gene TRBJ2-2, with TRBD1 matching over 9 bases. The CDR3 has 15 amino acids. The V segment lost 6 bases and the J segment 1 base; nucleotides outside the gene matches: 3. Germline lookup yields CDR1 MNHEY and CDR2 SVGAGI. CDR3 sequence (DNA): TGTGCCAGCAGGACGGGACAGGGGAACACCGGGGAGCTGTTTTTT. Protein product: CASRTGQGNTGELFF.

The table lists this clone with a count of one. The chain links TRBV5-4 to TRBJ2-3; 16 bases agree with TRBD2. The V and J ends lost 10 bases and 4 bases, in that order; junction bases with no gene match: 9. CDR1 and CDR2 (germline): SGHNT, YYREEE (reference sequence). CDR3 length: 16 residues. CDR3 region: CAFPGLAGGRADTQYF. The DNA of the CDR3 is TGTGCCTTTCCGGGACTAGCGGGAGGGAGGGCAGATACGCAGTATTTT.

The chain recombines TRBV5-1 with TRBJ2-2; D possibly corresponds to TRBD1 (6 bases). This CDR3 is built from 16 residues. Trimming removed 4 bases at V and 5 bases at J, with 18 bases between. The germline gives CDR1 SGHRS, CDR2 YFSETQ. The CDR3 loop is CASSLGTQLKTGELFF. The CDR3 bases are TGCGCCAGCAGCCTCGGGACACAGCTGAAGACCGGGGAGCTGTTTTTT.

This chain links TRBV10-2 with TRBJ1-2; 10 nucleotides align to TRBD1. The CDR3 is 17 residues long. J gave up 0 bases and V 5 bases, and 9 bases lay outside the gene matches. The V gene's germline CDR1 is WSHSY and CDR2 SAAADI. This CDR3 is CASSPLFGQGANYGYTF. The CDR3 DNA reads as TGCGCCAGCAGTCCCCTTTTTGGACAGGGGGCTAACTATGGCTACACCTTC.

The sample holds a few counts of this clone. J is TRBJ1-1 and V is TRBV27; possible D gene TRBD1, 6 bases. The CDR3 extends over 13 amino acids. CDR1 is MNHEY and CDR2 is SMNVEV in the germline V gene (reference sequence). V was shortened by 7 bases and J by 0 bases, with 9 bases between the two germline ends. The CDR3 bases are TGTGCCAGCAAAGGACAGATGAACACTGAAGCTTTCTTT. This encodes CASKGQMNTEAFF.

The chain employs TRBV28 and TRBJ2-7, with D possibly matching TRBD1 (6 bases). In germline, CDR1 is MDHEN, CDR2 SYDVKM. The ends were cut back, 2 bases at V and 3 bases at J, with 29 bases in the middle. The CDR3 length is 20 residues. CDR3 sequence: CASSLEESGKQAGVYYEQYF. The CDR3 DNA reads as TGTGCCAGCAGTTTAGAGGAGTCAGGAAAACAGGCAGGGGTCTACTACGAGCAGTACTTC. The full variable domain, in which reference TRBV28 and TRBJ2-7 provide the parts outside the CDR3, is DVKVTQSSRYLVKRTGEKVFLECVQDMDHENMFWYRQDPGLGLRLIYFSYDVKMKEKGDIPEGYSVSREKKERFSLILESASTNQTSMYLCASSLEESGKQAGVYYEQYFGPGTRLTVT.

This chain joins TRBV7-9 and TRBJ2-3; D might be TRBD2 (5 bases). CDR3 length: 14 amino acids. CDR1 is SEHNR, CDR2 FQNEAQ, per germline (reference sequence). V shed 6 bases and J shed 0 bases, with 10 bases lying between them. The CDR3 region has the DNA TGTGCCAGCAGAGGACTTCGAAGCACAGATACGCAGTATTTT. As protein: CASRGLRSTDTQYF.

V gene TRBV28 combines with J gene TRBJ1-2; D remains unclear. V lost 2 bases and J lost 3, with 7 bases in between. Germline V CDR1 and CDR2: MDHEN, SYDVKM. The CDR3 is made up of 13 amino acids. The CDR3 DNA is TGTGCCAGCAGTTTACCAGGCCACTATGGCTACACCTTC. This translates into CASSLPGHYGYTF.

V gene TRBV18 combines with J gene TRBJ2-1, with TRBD2 identical over 9 bases. J lost 3 bases, V lost 0 bases, and 3 bases had no gene match. The length of the CDR3 is 16 residues. Per the germline V gene, CDR1 is KGHSH and CDR2 is LQKENI. In DNA form, the CDR3 reads TGTGCCAGCTCACCACCGGGCGGGAGGGACTACAATGAGCAGTTCTTC. Its protein product is CASSPPGGRDYNEQFF.

The rearrangement joins TRBV27 to TRBJ2-7, with 7 bases identical to TRBD2. The CDR3 is made up of 15 amino acids. The junction had 11 bases not matched to a gene; V was cut back by 8 bases and J by 1 base. Germline V lookup: CDR1 MNHEY, CDR2 SMNVEV (reference sequence). CDR3 loop: CASSLAGVGSYEQYF. The CDR3 DNA follows: TGTGCCAGCTCTCTGGCGGGAGTTGGGTCCTACGAGCAGTACTTC.

The chain joins TRBV6-5 to TRBJ2-1; 10 bases match TRBD2. CDR1 and CDR2 from the germline V gene are MNHEY and SVGAGI. J lost 4 bases, V lost 6 bases, and 6 bases had no gene match. CDR3 length equals 15 residues. The CDR3 loop is CASSNSGGTYNEQFF. The CDR3 nucleotides read TGTGCCAGCAGCAATAGCGGGGGGACTTACAATGAGCAGTTCTTC.

This chain links TRBV5-8 with TRBJ2-5; 10 positions agree with TRBD2. Trimming took 6 bases from V and 0 from J; bases not matched to a gene: 14. Germline CDR1 SGHTS, CDR2 YDEGEE. This CDR3 spans 18 amino acids. The CDR3 nucleotides are TGTGCCAGCACCCGATTAATACTAGCGGGACCGTACCAAGAGACCCAGTACTTC. Its protein product is CASTRLILAGPYQETQYF.

CDR3 loop: CASSKAGGRFTDTQYF. CDR3 DNA sequence: TGTGCCAGCAGCAAAGCTGGGGGGAGGTTCACAGATACGCAGTATTTT. The chain employs TRBV21-1 and TRBJ2-3; the table assigns TRBD2, which was not confirmed against the DNA. TRBV21-1 counts as a pseudogene. CDR3 size: 16 residues.

This clone has only one observation. This rearrangement joins TRBV4-2 to TRBJ1-1, with TRBD1 matching 10 bases. The CDR3 runs to 15 residues. With V trimmed by 5 bases and J by 3 bases, 6 bases remained unmatched. Germline CDR1 LGHNA, CDR2 YNFKEQ. CDR3 loop: CASSIQGQGDTEAFF. The DNA of the CDR3 is TGTGCCAGCAGCATTCAAGGACAGGGGGACACTGAAGCTTTCTTT.

The chain uses TRBV6-6 and TRBJ2-1, with 8 positions matching TRBD1. V dropped 2 bases and J dropped 8; count of bases not matched to a gene: 8. The germline CDR1 and CDR2 sequences are MNHNY and SVGAGI (reference sequence). This CDR3 region has 15 residues. CDR3 loop: CASSYEQGALDEQFF. For the CDR3, the DNA is TGTGCCAGCAGTTACGAGCAGGGGGCACTGGATGAGCAGTTCTTC.

This chain joins TRBV7-9 and TRBJ1-4, with 11 bases matching TRBD1. Germline trimming cut 1 base from V and 8 bases from J; bases unmatched to any gene: 3. The CDR3 sequence is 15 residues long. The germline V gene encodes CDR1 SEHNR and CDR2 FQNEAQ (reference sequence). CDR3 region: CASSLGTGGMEKLFF. The CDR3 nucleotides are TGTGCCAGCAGCTTAGGGACAGGGGGCATGGAAAAACTGTTTTTT.

The V gene is TRBV7-9, the J gene TRBJ2-2; 9 nucleotides agree with TRBD1. The CDR3 length is 15 residues. Germline V gene sequence: CDR1 SEHNR, CDR2 FQNEAQ (reference sequence). V shed 3 bases and J 3 bases; nucleotides not matched to a gene: 2. DNA for the CDR3: TGTGCCAGCAGCTTGACAGGGGGAGACACCGGGGAGCTGTTTTTT. Translated: CASSLTGGDTGELFF.

This clone was picked up one time. J is TRBJ2-2 and V is TRBV7-9; D is possibly TRBD2 (6 bases). The CDR3 is made up of 14 amino acids. The V end lost 1 base, the J end lost 5 bases, and 8 bases lay between the germline ends. Germline values: CDR1 SEHNR, CDR2 FQNEAQ (reference sequence). The CDR3 is CASSLVSGTGELFF. The CDR3 DNA is TGTGCCAGCAGCTTAGTTAGCGGAACCGGGGAGCTGTTTTTT.

The CDR3 loop is CSASKLGREVSYEQYF. The CDR3 coding sequence is TGCAGTGCTAGTAAGCTTGGGCGGGAGGTCTCCTACGAGCAGTACTTC. This chain links TRBV20-1 with TRBJ2-7; 8 bases fit TRBD2. From germline, CDR1 is DFQATT and CDR2 SNEGSKA (reference sequence). The CDR3 spans 16 residues. Trimming removed 3 bases from V and 0 bases from J; junction bases left unmatched: 10.

V and J are TRBV6-5 and TRBJ2-1, with TRBD2 matching over 8 bases. This CDR3 has 14 amino acids. CDR1 and CDR2 (germline): MNHEY, SVGAGI. After removal of 4 bases from V and 8 bases from J, the junction contained 7 bases not matched to a gene. The CDR3 reads CASSLRLARDEQFF. For the CDR3, the DNA is TGTGCCAGCAGTTTGCGACTAGCGAGGGATGAGCAGTTCTTC.

The chain combines TRBV15 with TRBJ1-1, with D unresolved. V lost 0 bases to trimming and J lost 1 base, with 3 bases between them. CDR3 size: 13 residues. The germline V gene has CDR1 LNHNV and CDR2 YYDKDF (reference sequence). The chain's CDR3 is CATSRDKNTEAFF. The CDR3 DNA reads TGTGCCACCAGCAGAGATAAGAACACTGAAGCTTTCTTT.

J is TRBJ1-1 and V is TRBV5-1; D may be TRBD1 (6 bases). The germline CDR1 and CDR2 sequences are SGHRS and YFSETQ. Trimming stripped 2 bases from V and 1 base from J, with 9 bases between. The CDR3 covers 14 residues. The CDR3 reads CASSFLDRNTEAFF. The CDR3 DNA follows: TGCGCCAGCAGCTTCCTGGACAGGAACACTGAAGCTTTCTTT.